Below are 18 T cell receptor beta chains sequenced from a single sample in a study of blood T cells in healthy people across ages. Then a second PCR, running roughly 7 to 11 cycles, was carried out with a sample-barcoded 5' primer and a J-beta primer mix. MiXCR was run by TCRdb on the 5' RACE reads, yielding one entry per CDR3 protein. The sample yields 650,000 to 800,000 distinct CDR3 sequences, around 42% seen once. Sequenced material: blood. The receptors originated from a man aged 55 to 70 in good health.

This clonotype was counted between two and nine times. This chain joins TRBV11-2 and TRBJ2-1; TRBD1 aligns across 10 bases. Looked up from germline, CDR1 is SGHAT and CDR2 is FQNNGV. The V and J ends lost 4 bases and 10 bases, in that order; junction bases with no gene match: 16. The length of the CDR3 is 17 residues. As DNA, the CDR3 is TGTGCCAGCAGCTGGGGGACAGGACAGGGGGGATTCGGGGAGCAGTTCTTC. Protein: CASSWGTGQGGFGEQFF.

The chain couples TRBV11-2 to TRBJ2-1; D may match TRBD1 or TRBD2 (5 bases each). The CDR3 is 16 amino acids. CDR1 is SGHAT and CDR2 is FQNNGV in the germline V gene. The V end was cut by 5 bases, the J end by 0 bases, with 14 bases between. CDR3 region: CASSLLGTSSYNEQFF. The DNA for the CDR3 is TGTGCCAGCAGCCTTCTGGGGACCAGCTCCTACAATGAGCAGTTCTTC.

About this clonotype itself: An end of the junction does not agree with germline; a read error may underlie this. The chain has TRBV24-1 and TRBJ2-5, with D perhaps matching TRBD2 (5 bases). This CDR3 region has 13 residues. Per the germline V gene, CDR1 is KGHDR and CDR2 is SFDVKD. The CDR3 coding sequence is TGTGCCGCCAGTGAAGAGGGTACGGAGACCCAGTACTTC. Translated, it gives CAASEEGTETQYF.

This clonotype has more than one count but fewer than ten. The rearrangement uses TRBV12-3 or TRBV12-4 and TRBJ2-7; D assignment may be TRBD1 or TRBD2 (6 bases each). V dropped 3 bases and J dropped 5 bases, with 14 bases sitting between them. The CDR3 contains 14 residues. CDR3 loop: CASSLGRGRHEQYF. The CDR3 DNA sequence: TGTGCCAGCAGTTTGGGTCGGGGGCGCCACGAGCAGTACTTC.

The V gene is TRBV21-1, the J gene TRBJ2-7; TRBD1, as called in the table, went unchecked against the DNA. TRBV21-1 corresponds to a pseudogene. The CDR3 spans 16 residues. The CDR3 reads CASSPGGQVFSYEQYF. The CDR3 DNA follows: TGTGCCAGCAGCCCCGGGGGACAGGTTTTCTCCTACGAGCAGTACTTC.

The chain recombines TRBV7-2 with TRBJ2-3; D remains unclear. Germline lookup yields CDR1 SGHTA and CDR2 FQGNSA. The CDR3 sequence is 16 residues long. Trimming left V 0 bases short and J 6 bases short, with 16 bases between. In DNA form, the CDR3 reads TGTGCCAGCAGCTTAGCGGACGCTAGAGTTTCCGATACGCAGTATTTT. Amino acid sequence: CASSLADARVSDTQYF.

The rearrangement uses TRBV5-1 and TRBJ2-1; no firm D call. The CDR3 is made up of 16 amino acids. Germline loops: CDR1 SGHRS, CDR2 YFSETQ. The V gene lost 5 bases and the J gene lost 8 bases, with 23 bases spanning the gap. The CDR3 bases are TGCGCCAGCAGTTCGTTTGGTCAAGGGTCGAACGATGAGCAGTTCTTC. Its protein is CASSSFGQGSNDEQFF.

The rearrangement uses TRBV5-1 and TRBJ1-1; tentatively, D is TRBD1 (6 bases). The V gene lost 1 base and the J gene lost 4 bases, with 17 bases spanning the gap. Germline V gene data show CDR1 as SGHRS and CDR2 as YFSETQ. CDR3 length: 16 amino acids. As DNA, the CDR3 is TGCGCCAGCAGCTTGTCTACCACTGGGACATCCACTGAAGCTTTCTTT. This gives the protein CASSLSTTGTSTEAFF.

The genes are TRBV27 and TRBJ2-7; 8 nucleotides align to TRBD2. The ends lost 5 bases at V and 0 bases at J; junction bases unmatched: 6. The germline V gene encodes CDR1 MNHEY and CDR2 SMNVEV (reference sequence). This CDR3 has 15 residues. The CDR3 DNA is TGTGCCAGCAGTAGGACTAGCCAAAGCTCCTACGAGCAGTACTTC. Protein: CASSRTSQSSYEQYF.

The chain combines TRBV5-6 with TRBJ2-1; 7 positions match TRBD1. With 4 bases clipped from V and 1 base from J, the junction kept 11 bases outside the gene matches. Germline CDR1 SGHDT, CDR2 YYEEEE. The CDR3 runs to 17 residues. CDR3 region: CASSELQGPTSYNEQFF. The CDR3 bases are TGTGCCAGCAGCGAACTACAGGGGCCAACTTCCTACAATGAGCAGTTCTTC.

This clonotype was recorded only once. Here the CDR3 DNA reads TGTGCCAGCAGCCAACGAGGGGGCGTCACAGATACGCAGTATTTT. As protein: CASSQRGGVTDTQYF. The rearrangement joins TRBV3-1 to TRBJ2-3, with 7 bases aligning to TRBD1. Trimming took 2 bases from V and 2 from J; bases not matched to a gene: 4. The CDR3 spans 15 residues. Germline V CDR1 and CDR2: LGHDT, YNNKEL (reference sequence).

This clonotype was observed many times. The CDR3 bases are TGTGCCAGCAGTAAAGGGGGTGGGCGCTACAATGAGCAGTTCTTC. It yields the protein CASSKGGGRYNEQFF. The genes are TRBV6-4 and TRBJ2-1; D might be TRBD1 (6 bases). The V gene's germline CDR1 is MRHNA and CDR2 SNTAGT. Trimming removed 5 bases at V and 3 bases at J, with 14 bases between. The CDR3 extends over 15 amino acids.

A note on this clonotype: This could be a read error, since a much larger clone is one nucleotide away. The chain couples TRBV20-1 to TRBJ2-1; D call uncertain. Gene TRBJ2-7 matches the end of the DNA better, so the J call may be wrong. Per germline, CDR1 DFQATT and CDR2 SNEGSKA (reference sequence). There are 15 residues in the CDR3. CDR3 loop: CSARSLLSSYNEQYF. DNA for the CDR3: TGCAGTGCTCGGAGCCTCCTTAGCTCCTACAATGAGCAGTACTTC.

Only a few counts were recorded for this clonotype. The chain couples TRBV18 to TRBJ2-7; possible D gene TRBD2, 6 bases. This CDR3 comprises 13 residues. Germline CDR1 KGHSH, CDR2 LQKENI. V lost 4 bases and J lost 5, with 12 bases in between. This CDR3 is CASSRGTPNEQYF. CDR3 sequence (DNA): TGTGCCAGCTCACGCGGGACCCCTAACGAGCAGTACTTC.

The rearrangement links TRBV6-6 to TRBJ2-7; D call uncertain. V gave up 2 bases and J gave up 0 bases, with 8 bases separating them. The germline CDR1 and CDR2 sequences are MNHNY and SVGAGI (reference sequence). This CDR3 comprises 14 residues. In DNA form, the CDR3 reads TGTGCCAGCAGTTACGGGTTACGCTCCTACGAGCAGTACTTC. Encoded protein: CASSYGLRSYEQYF.

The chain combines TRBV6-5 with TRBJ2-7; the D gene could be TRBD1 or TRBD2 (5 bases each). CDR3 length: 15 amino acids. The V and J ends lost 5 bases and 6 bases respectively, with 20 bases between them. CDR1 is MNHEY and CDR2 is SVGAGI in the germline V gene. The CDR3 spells CASSAPGTPTTEQYF. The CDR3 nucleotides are TGTGCCAGCAGTGCCCCCGGGACCCCTACGACCGAGCAGTACTTC.

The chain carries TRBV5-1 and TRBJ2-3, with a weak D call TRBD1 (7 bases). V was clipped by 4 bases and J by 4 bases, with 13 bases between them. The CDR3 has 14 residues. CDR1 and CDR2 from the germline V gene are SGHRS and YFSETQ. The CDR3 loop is CASSNPGGSDTQYF. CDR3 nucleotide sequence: TGCGCCAGCAGCAATCCAGGGGGGTCAGATACGCAGTATTTT.

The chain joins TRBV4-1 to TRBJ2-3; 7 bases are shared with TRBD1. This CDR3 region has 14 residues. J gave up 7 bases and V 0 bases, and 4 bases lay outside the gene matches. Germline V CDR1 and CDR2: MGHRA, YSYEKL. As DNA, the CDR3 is TGCGCCAGCAGCCAAGACCTACAGGGGTATACGCAGTATTTT. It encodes CASSQDLQGYTQYF.